These T cell receptor beta chains were read from a single sample in a study of cytomegalovirus exposure and HLA in healthy donors. Profiling relied on immunoSEQ multiplex PCR, and the TCRdb table lists in-frame clones only, not all of them. Here the sample spans fewer than 150,000 clones, around 77% being singletons. Sequencing was done on a sample of PBMCs. These receptors all stem from a woman in her twenties or thirties in good health and CMV-seropositive. Each CDR3 is given with its conserved first and last residue. A D gene is named only where the DNA matches it firmly. A row's size may be missing; if present it is once, few, many or a size class.

J | V | size | D | DNA | CDR3
TRBJ1-5 | TRBV9 | - | - | TGTGCCAGCAGCCCAGACAGCAAAGGCAATCAGCCCCAGCATTTT | CASSPDSKGNQPQHF
TRBJ1-2 | TRBV7-9 | - | - | TGTGCCAGCAGCCCCCCGGGAGCAACTTATGGCTACACCTTC | CASSPPGATYGYTF
TRBJ2-2 | TRBV5-1 | - | TRBD2 | TGCGCCAGCAGCTTGGTAGCGGGGATAAGGGAGCTGTTTTTT | CASSLVAGIRELFF
TRBJ1-1 | TRBV11-3 | once | - | TGTGCCAGCAGCCAACAGACGGAGAACACTGAAGCTTTCTTT | CASSQQTENTEAFF
TRBJ1-6 | TRBV6-6 | - | - | TGTGCCAGCAGCCACCCGCAAGGGGCCAAGTCTTCACCCCTCCACTTT | CASSHPQGAKSSPLHF
TRBJ1-4 | TRBV19 | - | - | TGTGCCAGTAAGGTGGCAGGGATTAATGAAAAACTGTTTTTT | CASKVAGINEKLFF
TRBJ1-1 | TRBV6-1 | - | TRBD1 | TGTGCCAGCAGTGTGGGGACAGATAACACTGAAGCTTTCTTT | CASSVGTDNTEAFF
TRBJ2-3 | TRBV5-4 | - | - | TGTGCCAGCAGCTTTGGGGAGGCAGATACGCAGTATTTT | CASSFGEADTQYF
TRBJ2-7 | TRBV30 | - | TRBD1 | TGTGCCTGGAGCAGGGGGCTGTCCTACGAGCAGTACTTC | CAWSRGLSYEQYF
TRBJ2-1 | TRBV2 | - | TRBD1 | TGTGCCAGCAGGACGTACAGGGGGAGTGAGCAGTTCTTC | CASRTYRGSEQFF
TRBJ1-1 | TRBV19 | - | TRBD1 | TGTGCCAGTAGTACGTGGACAGGGAACACTGAAGCTTTCTTT | CASSTWTGNTEAFF